This TCR beta chain was observed in a study of control samples from healthy donors and cancer patients. Per the germline V gene, CDR1 is SGHRS and CDR2 is YFSETQ. The V and J ends lost 0 bases and 10 bases, in that order; junction bases with no gene match: 7. The CDR3 runs to 15 residues. Clones were read by immunoSEQ multiplex PCR, and TCRdb kept only the in-frame ones, dropping some. The table shows about 85,000 clones, with 85% to 90% occurring only once. The chain has TRBV5-1 and TRBJ2-1, with TRBD2 matching 10 bases. This sequence originates from a woman aged 60-75 years in good health. Sequenced material: blood. The CDR3 loop is CASSLGVAGGGEQFF. The CDR3 bases are TGCGCCAGCAGCTTGGGGGTAGCGGGGGGAGGGGAGCAGTTCTTC.